This T cell receptor (beta chain) was found in a study of radiation and T cells in renal cell carcinoma. About the study: Nephrectomy followed 15 Gy stereotactic body radiation by 4 weeks. Study-level results: From baseline, blood top tumor clonotypes peaked at 2 weeks post-radiation.

This sample's time point: baseline pretreatment blood. Indicated treatment: 15 Gy SBRT to primary tumor, nephrectomy 4 weeks later. The tumor was a clear cell renal cell carcinoma. Germline-derived CDR1 and CDR2 are SGHVS and FNYEAQ. The CDR3 sequence is 14 residues long. Between the trimmed V and J ends, which lost 1 base and 6 bases, there was a span of 9 bases. The method was immunoSEQ multiplex PCR; TCRdb's version includes in-frame clones alone and lacks a portion of them. The repertoire holds roughly 120,000 clones, around 83% seen once, with about 3% in the top ten. This clone was found a few times. The target antigen is unknown.

V gene TRBV7-6 combines with J gene TRBJ1-4; D may be TRBD1 (6 bases). This TCR was sampled from a woman in her fifties or sixties with renal cell carcinoma. The sample in question was blood, obtained from a patient whose treatment included radiotherapy and nephrectomy. The CDR3 region is CASSLGTEDEKLFF. CDR3 bases: TGTGCCAGCAGCTTAGGGACAGAGGATGAAAAACTGTTTTTT. Complete variable domain (other parts from reference TRBV7-6 and TRBJ1-4): GAGVSQSPRYKVTKRGQDVALRCDPISGHVSLYWYRQALGQGPEFLTYFNYEAQQDKSGLPNDRFSAERPEGSISTLTIQRTEQRDSAMYRCASSLGTEDEKLFFGSGTQLSVL.